These T cell receptor beta chains were read from a single sample in a study of identical twins. From the 5' RACE reads, TCRdb called clonotypes with MiXCR, one entry per CDR3 protein. The profile shows approximately 890,000 distinct CDR3 sequences, approximately 13% of them singletons. This same sample was also part of a study on yellow fever vaccine responses in identical twins.

The sequenced sample was PBMCs. The receptors originated from a woman aged 18-30 years in good health. The CDR3 runs from the conserved cysteine through the conserved F or W. The order of the fields is D gene, clone size, J gene, CDR3 length, V gene, CDR3 DNA, CDR3 protein. D genes are given only for firm matches. Clone size is not always given. Where it is, it says once, few, many or a class for expanded clones.

D: NA
size: many
J: TRBJ2-5
length: 15
V: TRBV10-3
DNA: TGTGCCATCAGTGATCTAGGGAGGCCAGGAGAGACCCAGTACTTC
CDR3: CAISDLGRPGETQYF

D: NA
size: few
J: TRBJ2-3
length: 15
V: TRBV5-1
DNA: TGCGCCAGCAGCTTGGAACGACTGGTGGCAGATACGCAGTATTTT
CDR3: CASSLERLVADTQYF

D: NA
size: many
J: TRBJ1-1
length: 13
V: TRBV11-2
DNA: TGTGCCAGCAGCTTAGACGGACGGTCCCTAGCTTTCTTT
CDR3: CASSLDGRSLAFF

D: NA
size: few
J: TRBJ2-3
length: 16
V: TRBV28
DNA: TGTGCCAGCAGCCCACCGCGGGACACGGGTGCAGATACGCAGTATTTT
CDR3: CASSPPRDTGADTQYF

D: NA
size: NA
J: TRBJ2-1
length: 13
V: TRBV20-1
DNA: TGCAGTGCTTTTCCTGGACAGTACAATGAGCAGTTCTTC
CDR3: CSAFPGQYNEQFF

D: NA
size: many
J: TRBJ2-1
length: 16
V: TRBV6-5
DNA: TGTGCCAGCAGTTACCCGCCGGCCTCAGGGGTCAATGAGCAGTTCTTC
CDR3: CASSYPPASGVNEQFF

D: NA
size: few
J: TRBJ2-7
length: 14
V: TRBV3-1
DNA: TGTGCCAGCAGCCAACCGAACAGGTTCTACGAGCAGTACTTC
CDR3: CASSQPNRFYEQYF

D: TRBD1
size: few
J: TRBJ2-1
length: 11
V: TRBV4-1
DNA: TGCGCCAGCAGGCAGGGGGAAGAGCAGTTCTTC
CDR3: CASRQGEEQFF

D: TRBD2
size: few
J: TRBJ2-1
length: 17
V: TRBV3-1
DNA: TGTGCCAGCAGCCCGGGACTAGCGGTGAACTCCTACAATGAGCAGTTCTTC
CDR3: CASSPGLAVNSYNEQFF

D: NA
size: few
J: TRBJ2-1
length: 13
V: TRBV20-1
DNA: TGCAGTGCAACCCCCCCCTCCTACAATGAGCAGTTCTTC
CDR3: CSATPPSYNEQFF

D: NA
size: NA
J: TRBJ1-4
length: 15
V: TRBV11-2
DNA: TGTGCCAGCAGCCCCAATCAAGGGGTTAATGAAAAACTGTTTTTT
CDR3: CASSPNQGVNEKLFF

D: NA
size: few
J: TRBJ2-3
length: 11
V: TRBV6-2/TRBV6-3
DNA: TGTGCCAGCCAGGGGCCAGATACGCAGTATTTT
CDR3: CASQGPDTQYF

D: TRBD2
size: few
J: TRBJ2-7
length: 14
V: TRBV6-2/TRBV6-3
DNA: TGTGCCAGCAGTTACCGCGGACTAGACTACGAGCAGTACTTC
CDR3: CASSYRGLDYEQYF

D: TRBD2
size: many
J: TRBJ2-1
length: 15
V: TRBV20-1
DNA: TGCAGTGCTAGACGGGGGTCTAGCGGGGGCAATGAGCAGTTCTTC
CDR3: CSARRGSSGGNEQFF

D: TRBD2
size: NA
J: TRBJ2-1
length: 17
V: TRBV6-1
DNA: TGTGCCAGCAGTACCGGGACTAGCGGGGGGGCCTACAATGAGCAGTTCTTC
CDR3: CASSTGTSGGAYNEQFF

D: NA
size: many
J: TRBJ1-1
length: 14
V: TRBV12-3/TRBV12-4
DNA: TGTGCCAGCAGGACGTCGGGGGTCGGGACTGAAGCTTTCTTT
CDR3: CASRTSGVGTEAFF

D: TRBD2
size: few
J: TRBJ2-1
length: 16
V: TRBV12-3/TRBV12-4
DNA: TGTGCCAGCAGTTTCCTCAGTAGCGGGTTCTACAATGAGCAGTTCTTC
CDR3: CASSFLSSGFYNEQFF

D: TRBD2
size: few
J: TRBJ2-1
length: 18
V: TRBV4-1
DNA: TGCGCCAGCAGCCAAGGTGTTCTAGCGGGGGACTCCTACAATGAGCAGTTCTTC
CDR3: CASSQGVLAGDSYNEQFF

D: NA
size: NA
J: TRBJ1-1
length: 13
V: TRBV10-2
DNA: TGCGCCAGCAGTGAGTTGCGGAATACTGAAGCTTTCTTT
CDR3: CASSELRNTEAFF

D: TRBD1
size: few
J: TRBJ1-5
length: 16
V: TRBV6-1
DNA: TGTGCCAGCAGAGGGGACAGGGGGCGCAGCAATCAGCCCCAGCATTTT
CDR3: CASRGDRGRSNQPQHF

D: NA
size: NA
J: TRBJ1-6
length: 14
V: TRBV29-1
DNA: TGCAGCGCCAGAGCTCAGGGCTATAATTCACCCCTCCACTTT
CDR3: CSARAQGYNSPLHF

D: NA
size: few
J: TRBJ2-7
length: 12
V: TRBV10-3
DNA: TGTGCCATCAGTGAGGCATCCTACGAGCAGTACTTC
CDR3: CAISEASYEQYF

D: TRBD1
size: NA
J: TRBJ2-6
length: 15
V: TRBV12-3/TRBV12-4
DNA: TGTGCCAGCAACCATAGGGGGCCTGGGGCCAACGTCCTGACTTTC
CDR3: CASNHRGPGANVLTF

D: NA
size: few
J: TRBJ1-2
length: 13
V: TRBV7-8
DNA: TGTGCCAGCAGGGCTAGGACGGACTATGGCTACACCTTC
CDR3: CASRARTDYGYTF

D: NA
size: few
J: TRBJ2-7
length: 14
V: TRBV20-1
DNA: TGCAGTGCTAGAGATCTACAGGATCCCTACGAGCAGTACTTC
CDR3: CSARDLQDPYEQYF

D: TRBD1
size: few
J: TRBJ2-5
length: 12
V: TRBV29-1
DNA: TGCAGCGTTGGACAGGGCAAAGAGACCCAGTACTTC
CDR3: CSVGQGKETQYF

D: TRBD2
size: NA
J: TRBJ2-7
length: 15
V: TRBV6-2/TRBV6-3
DNA: TGTGCCAGCAGTTACAGCAGCGGGAAGGACTACGAGCAGTACTTC
CDR3: CASSYSSGKDYEQYF

D: NA
size: few
J: TRBJ2-7
length: 12
V: TRBV2
DNA: TGTGCCAGCAAAGGAGGGATCTACGAGCAGTACTTC
CDR3: CASKGGIYEQYF

D: NA
size: many
J: TRBJ1-1
length: 12
V: TRBV25-1
DNA: TGTGCCAGCAGTGAATTGAAAGGGGAAGCTTTCTTT
CDR3: CASSELKGEAFF

D: NA
size: NA
J: TRBJ1-6
length: 13
V: TRBV7-2
DNA: TGTGCCAGCAGCGGGGTCCTAAATTCACCCCTCCACTTT
CDR3: CASSGVLNSPLHF

D: NA
size: NA
J: TRBJ1-1
length: 15
V: TRBV5-5
DNA: TGTGCCAGCAGCCCGAGGGACAACTTGAACACTGAAGCTTTCTTT
CDR3: CASSPRDNLNTEAFF

D: NA
size: few
J: TRBJ1-5
length: 16
V: TRBV9
DNA: TGTGCCAGCAGCGTGATAGATGGGGGGGGAAATCAGCCCCAGCATTTT
CDR3: CASSVIDGGGNQPQHF

D: NA
size: few
J: TRBJ2-6
length: 18
V: TRBV6-5
DNA: TGTGCCAGCAGTCACACCCCGGACATTTCACCTGGGGCCAACGTCCTGACTTTC
CDR3: CASSHTPDISPGANVLTF

D: TRBD1
size: many
J: TRBJ2-5
length: 16
V: TRBV29-1
DNA: TGCAGCGTACGGGACAGGGGCTCTTATGGAGAAGAGACCCAGTACTTC
CDR3: CSVRDRGSYGEETQYF

D: TRBD1
size: many
J: TRBJ1-2
length: 16
V: TRBV10-2
DNA: TGCGCCAGCAGTGAGGGGTACAGGGGGCCTAACTATGGCTACACCTTC
CDR3: CASSEGYRGPNYGYTF

D: TRBD2
size: NA
J: TRBJ2-2
length: 16
V: TRBV7-9
DNA: TGTGCCAGCAGCTTATTGGGCGGGAGCGGCACCGGGGAGCTGTTTTTT
CDR3: CASSLLGGSGTGELFF

D: NA
size: few
J: TRBJ1-4
length: 15
V: TRBV4-1
DNA: TGCGCCAGCAGCCCCCTGGGAGTTACTAATGAAAAACTGTTTTTT
CDR3: CASSPLGVTNEKLFF

D: NA
size: few
J: TRBJ2-1
length: 13
V: TRBV20-1
DNA: TGCAGTGCTAGACCCCCTGGGGGAAATGAGCAGTTCTTC
CDR3: CSARPPGGNEQFF

D: TRBD2
size: NA
J: TRBJ2-3
length: 14
V: TRBV20-1
DNA: TGCAGTGCTAGAGAAGCGGGGGGAGGTGATACGCAGTATTTT
CDR3: CSAREAGGGDTQYF

D: TRBD2
size: few
J: TRBJ2-3
length: 18
V: TRBV2
DNA: TGTGCCAGCAGTGAAGCGCTGCTAGCGGCATCTAGCACAGATACGCAGTATTTT
CDR3: CASSEALLAASSTDTQYF

D: TRBD1
size: few
J: TRBJ1-2
length: 14
V: TRBV10-3
DNA: TGTGCCATCAGAACAGGGGGCGAAGGAGATGGCTACACCTTC
CDR3: CAIRTGGEGDGYTF

D: NA
size: few
J: TRBJ2-5
length: 15
V: TRBV20-1
DNA: TGCAGTGCTAGAGAAAGGGGGGGGCTGTTGGAGACCCAGTACTTC
CDR3: CSARERGGLLETQYF

D: NA
size: NA
J: TRBJ1-5
length: 16
V: TRBV27
DNA: TGTGCCAGCAGTTTACGGTGGGGGTATAGCAATCAGCCCCAGCATTTT
CDR3: CASSLRWGYSNQPQHF

D: NA
size: NA
J: TRBJ1-1
length: 16
V: TRBV7-6
DNA: TGTGCCAGCAGCTTAGCAGGGGTAGGAATGAACACTGAAGCTTTCTTT
CDR3: CASSLAGVGMNTEAFF

D: NA
size: many
J: TRBJ1-2
length: 14
V: TRBV7-2
DNA: TGTGCCAGCAGCGCGGACAGAACTAACTATGGCTACACCTTC
CDR3: CASSADRTNYGYTF

D: TRBD2
size: NA
J: TRBJ2-5
length: 17
V: TRBV28
DNA: TGTGCCAGCAGTATATTTCCCCGACTAGCGGGACAAGAGACCCAGTACTTC
CDR3: CASSIFPRLAGQETQYF

D: NA
size: few
J: TRBJ2-5
length: 12
V: TRBV12-3/TRBV12-4
DNA: TGTGCCAGCACCACCGTCCCCGAGACCCAGTACTTC
CDR3: CASTTVPETQYF

D: NA
size: few
J: TRBJ1-1
length: 14
V: TRBV18
DNA: TGTGCCAGCTCAGCCGCCACAGGGTTAACTGAAGCTTTCTTT
CDR3: CASSAATGLTEAFF

D: NA
size: NA
J: TRBJ2-1
length: 16
V: TRBV3-1
DNA: TGTGCCAGCAGCCAAGATTACCGGAAATCCTACAATGAGCAGTTCTTC
CDR3: CASSQDYRKSYNEQFF

D: NA
size: few
J: TRBJ1-4
length: 16
V: TRBV7-9
DNA: TGTGCCAGCAGCTTAGTACAACAGGTCGGGAATGAAAAACTGTTTTTT
CDR3: CASSLVQQVGNEKLFF

D: NA
size: few
J: TRBJ1-5
length: 13
V: TRBV7-8
DNA: TGTGCCAGCAGCTTAATGAGGGATCAGCCCCAGCATTTT
CDR3: CASSLMRDQPQHF

D: NA
size: NA
J: TRBJ2-1
length: 13
V: TRBV6-1
DNA: TGTGCCAGTCGCCGGGACACCTGGTATGAGCAGTTCTTC
CDR3: CASRRDTWYEQFF

D: TRBD2
size: few
J: TRBJ2-1
length: 16
V: TRBV3-1
DNA: TGTGCCAGCAGCCAAGGGCGTCGGGGGGGCCTCAATGAGCAGTTCTTC
CDR3: CASSQGRRGGLNEQFF